This TCR beta chain was recorded in a study of T cells in Graves' hyperthyroidism and ophthalmopathy (dated by TCRdb to the late 2010s). For context, the study as a whole: Peripheral blood samples were taken at initial diagnosis, before any treatment was given. The study also compared thyroid tissue and blood T-cell repertoires from roughly six Graves' hyperthyroidism patients. TCR V-J signatures able to tell the groups apart were searched for in a discovery cohort of more than 90 patients, of whom roughly 42 had Graves' ophthalmopathy and 57 had stable Graves' hyperthyroidism. Following sampling, methimazole starting at 30 mg daily was given to hyperthyroidism patients, and high-dose intravenous methylprednisolone was given to ophthalmopathy patients. Prospective prediction of ophthalmopathy was tested in an independent validation cohort of 18 to 20 hyperthyroidism patients and roughly 16 patients who later progressed to ophthalmopathy. The 75 to 100 discovery patients were divided at random into training and test sets in a 7:3 ratio. According to the paper, TCR Vbeta CDR3 sequencing was carried out on 120 to 150 peripheral blood samples, which came from more than 40 ophthalmopathy, 70 to 80 hyperthyroidism and 17 progressor patients. Findings and caveats that apply to the study as a whole: Blood samples also contained most of the expanded thyroid clonotypes (frequency above 0.001), which suggests that blood repertoires may reflect thyroid immune responses. During validation, the model predicted progression to ophthalmopathy a median of approximately 6 months ahead of onset, with more than 55% sensitivity and 72% to 80% specificity. Sample size was not statistically predetermined, and investigators were not blinded to group allocation. Ophthalmopathy was separated from stable hyperthyroidism by a 13 V-J signature model, with 85% to 90% sensitivity and roughly 84% specificity obtained in cross-validation and 80%/75% obtained in testing.

This clonotype has a handful of counts. This clone's antigen is unknown. The sample holds no much larger clone one base away, and base qualities are not on file. Including the terminal cysteine and phenylalanine, the CDR3 comprises 13 residues. Here the CDR3 DNA is all that survives: 39 bases in frame from base 1. For CDR1 and CDR2, the germline V gene lists MNHNS and SASEGT. V is shortened by 7 bases, J by 3 bases, and the region joining them spans 11 bases. The TCR beta CDR3 regions were amplified from the RNA transcripts. For the first round of RT-PCR on the TCR CDR3, the HTBI primer set was used together with the Qiagen OneStep RT-PCR kit. Libraries were constructed in a second round of multiplex PCR, after which size selection and purification were carried out. Paired-end sequencing of the libraries was performed with 100 bp reads on an Illumina HiSeq2000. The original pipeline was this. SOAPnuke was used to process the raw data, throwing out any read that contained adapters or uncalled bases, had a mean Phred below 15, or lacked an exact constant-primer or identifier match. High-quality paired reads were merged with COPE v1.2.5, and unique nucleotide sequences were defined as clonotypes. MiTCR v1.1 was used to align clonotypes to the IMGT TRBV, TRBD and TRBJ reference segments. Analysis was restricted to V-J combinations with a frequency above 0.0001, which covered about 99% of repertoires. A TCS score was defined as the ratio of F50 (clonal expansion) to E x V (chaos), with BLOSUM62-based TCRdist applied between CDR3 peptides within each V-J. Welch's t-statistics and random forest reduced roughly 500 V-J features to 13, which were used in a naive Bayes classifier (R e1071). Using fastp trimming at Q25 and MiXCR clonotype assembly, TCRdb reanalyzed the public sequencing data and kept in-frame beta chains. Rows with one shared CDR3 protein collapse into an entry with the most common genes and DNA. What appears here as the V and J calls and clone size reflects TCRdb's work, not the paper's. Within this sample are 300,000 to 450,000 distinct CDR3 sequences, with approximately 25% of them counted one time only. Of the sample, 70% to 75% is held by the ten largest clones.

Stable Graves' hyperthyroidism was defined as the absence of progression to ophthalmopathy over 18 months of follow-up. Hyperthyroidism patients were newly diagnosed, with disease duration under 2 months, and aged 18 to 65 years. The study excluded patients with uncontrolled infections, other autoimmune diseases, pregnancy or lactation. Diagnoses relied on clinical symptoms, serum thyroxine and TRAb, thyroid ultrasound and orbital computed tomography. PBMCs were separated from 10 ml of fresh peripheral blood using Ficoll-Paque density gradient centrifugation. Total RNA was extracted with Trizol reagent, and quality was checked on an Agilent 2100 Bioanalyzer.

The TCR originated in a man aged 50 or older with Graves' hyperthyroidism. The sample was blood. The chain joins TRBV6-1 to TRBJ2-3, with TRBD2 as a weak D call on 5 bases. CDR3 reads: CASIPRRTDTQYF. The bases are TGTGCCAGCATCCCCAGGAGGACAGATACGCAGTATTTT.